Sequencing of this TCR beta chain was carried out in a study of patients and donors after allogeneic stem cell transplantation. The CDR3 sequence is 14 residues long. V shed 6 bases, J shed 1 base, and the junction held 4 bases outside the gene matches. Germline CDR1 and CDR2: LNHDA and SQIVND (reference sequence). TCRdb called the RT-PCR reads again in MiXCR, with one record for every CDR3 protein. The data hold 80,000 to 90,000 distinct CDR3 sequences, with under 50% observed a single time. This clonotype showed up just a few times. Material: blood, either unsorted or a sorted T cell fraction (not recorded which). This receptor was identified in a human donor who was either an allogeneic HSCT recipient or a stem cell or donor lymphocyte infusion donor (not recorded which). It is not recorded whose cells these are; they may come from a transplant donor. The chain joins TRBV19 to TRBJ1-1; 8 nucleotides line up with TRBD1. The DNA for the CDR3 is TGTGCCAGTAGGCCTACAGGGGGGAACACTGAAGCTTTCTTT. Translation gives CASRPTGGNTEAFF.